This section outlines one TCR beta chain sequence together with its context. Antigen specificity is unknown. TCR alpha and beta CDR3 regions were amplified from RNA using iRepertoire nested multiplex PCR. Input was roughly 85-400 ng of tissue mRNA or PBMC total RNA. TCRdb reprocessed the multiplex PCR reads via MiXCR and lists one record per CDR3 protein. The sample comprises around 350,000 distinct CDR3 sequences, 41% of which are singletons, and around 13% rests with the top ten. The data were obtained in a study of glioma-infiltrating T cells. Study-level results: Signature shared blood CDR3 motifs were enriched in low-divergence and depleted in high-divergence patients.

The CDR3 runs 14 residues. Germline V gene sequence: CDR1 ENHRY, CDR2 SYGVKD. V lost 0 bases and J lost 5; bases outside the gene matches: 3. Sequencing used glioma tissue, nonneoplastic brain tissue, or PBMCs (not recorded which). This chain uses TRBV10-3 with TRBJ2-5; 7 bases fit TRBD1. This sequence originates from a human donor with low-grade glioma or glioblastoma, undergoing nonglioma brain surgery, or in good health (not recorded which). CDR3 in DNA: TGTGCCATCAGTGAGTCGGGACAGCAGGAGACCCAGTACTTC. Protein: CAISESGQQETQYF.